This T cell receptor beta chain was observed in a study of cytomegalovirus exposure and HLA in healthy donors. Amplification used 60 Vbeta primers and 13 Jbeta primers. The table came from immunoSEQ multiplex PCR; TCRdb's copy has only in-frame clones and leaves some out. This sample has approximately 110,000 clones, with 60% to 80% found just once. The CDR3 is 15 residues long. The V end was cut by 8 bases, the J end by 1 base, with 17 bases between. Germline lookup yields CDR1 SGHDN and CDR2 FVKESK. In this sample, this clone turned up a few times. This clonotype originated in a woman aged 40 to 50 in good health and CMV-seropositive. The sample was PBMCs. V and J are TRBV14 and TRBJ1-1; D gene ambiguous. The CDR3, as DNA: TGTGCCAGCGCGACTCCCAGCGTTAGGAACACTGAAGCTTTCTTT. Protein product: CASATPSVRNTEAFF. The full variable domain, completed using reference TRBV14 and TRBJ1-1, is EAGVTQFPSHSVIEKGQTVTLRCDPISGHDNLYWYRRVMGKEIKFLLHFVKESKQDESGMPNNRFLAERTGGTYSTLKVQPAELEDSGVYFCASATPSVRNTEAFFGQGTRLTVV.